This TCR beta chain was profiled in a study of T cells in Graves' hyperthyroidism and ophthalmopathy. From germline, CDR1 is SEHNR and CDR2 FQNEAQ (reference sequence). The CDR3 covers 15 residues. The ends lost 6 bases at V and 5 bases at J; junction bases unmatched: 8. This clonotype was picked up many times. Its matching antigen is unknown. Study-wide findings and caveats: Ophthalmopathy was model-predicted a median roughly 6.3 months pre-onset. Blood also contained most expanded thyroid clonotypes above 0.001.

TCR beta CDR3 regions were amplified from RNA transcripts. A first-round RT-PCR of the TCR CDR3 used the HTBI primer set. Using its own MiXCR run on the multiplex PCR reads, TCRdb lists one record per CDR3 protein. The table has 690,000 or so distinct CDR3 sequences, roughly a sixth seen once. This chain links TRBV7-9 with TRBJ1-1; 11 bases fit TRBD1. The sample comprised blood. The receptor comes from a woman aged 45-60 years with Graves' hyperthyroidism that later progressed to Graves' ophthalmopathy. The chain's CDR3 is CASRRTGGARTEAFF. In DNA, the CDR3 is TGTGCCAGCAGGCGGACAGGGGGCGCCCGGACTGAAGCTTTCTTT.